The clone carrying this T cell receptor (beta chain) showed up many times. This record comes from a study of T cells in Graves' hyperthyroidism and ophthalmopathy. Template material for amplifying TCR beta CDR3 regions consisted of RNA transcripts. During a first-round RT-PCR of the TCR CDR3, the HTBI primer set was used. TCRdb redid the calling of the multiplex PCR reads with MiXCR, one entry per CDR3 protein. The sample lists about 290,000 distinct CDR3 sequences, roughly 15% occurring once. The sample was blood. This receptor was taken from a woman aged 35 to 49 with Graves' hyperthyroidism.

The CDR3 sequence is CASKLGLNTEAFF. In DNA, the CDR3 is TGTGCCAGCAAACTGGGTTTGAACACTGAAGCTTTCTTT. This chain uses TRBV27 with TRBJ1-1, with D unclear. Looked up from germline, CDR1 is MNHEY and CDR2 is SMNVEV (reference sequence). The CDR3 spans 13 residues. Trimming left V 7 bases short and J 0 bases short, with 9 bases between.